The 8 T cell receptor beta chains below were found in one sample sequenced in a study of shared clonotypes between healthy human individuals. Profiled with immunoSEQ multiplex PCR; TCRdb holds only in-frame clones, not every one. Among about 1.5 million clones listed, around 95% were seen once. Sequences were obtained from naive CD4+ T cells sorted from blood. Subset described: CD45RA+ positively selected. These receptors were collected from a man aged 25-40 years in good health.

This clone was picked up one time. The gene calls are TRBV7-9 and TRBJ2-5, with 12 bases fitting TRBD2. There are 16 residues in the CDR3. The V gene's germline CDR1 is SEHNR and CDR2 FQNEAQ (reference sequence). Unmatched junction bases numbered 5, after V lost 5 bases and J lost 1 base. CDR3 sequence reads: CASSDLAGGRQETQYF. DNA for the CDR3: TGTGCCAGCAGCGATCTAGCGGGAGGGCGCCAAGAGACCCAGTACTTC.

The V call is TRBV5-5, the J call TRBJ1-3; D might be TRBD1 (6 bases). Germline V CDR1 and CDR2: SGHKS, YYEKEE (reference sequence). This CDR3 contains 15 residues. Trimming removed 4 bases at V and 0 bases at J, with 11 bases between. CDR3 region: CASSEGGFSGNTIYF. Written as DNA, the CDR3 is TGTGCCAGCAGCGAGGGGGGGTTCTCTGGAAACACCATATATTTT.

This chain joins TRBV18 and TRBJ2-1; the match to TRBD2 covers 14 bases. The CDR3 extends over 18 amino acids. V shed 1 base and J 0 bases; nucleotides not matched to a gene: 2. In germline, CDR1 is KGHSH, CDR2 LQKENI. This chain's CDR3 is CASSPLGTSGSSYNEQFF. The DNA of the CDR3 is TGTGCCAGCTCACCACTCGGGACTAGCGGGAGCTCCTACAATGAGCAGTTCTTC.

As concerns this clone: Other DNA sequences in this sample translate to the same CDR3. The V and J genes are TRBV18 and TRBJ1-4, with TRBD1 matching over 7 bases. This CDR3 comprises 14 residues. CDR1 is KGHSH, CDR2 LQKENI, per germline. V lost 3 bases, J lost 7 bases, and 5 bases stayed unmatched. In nucleotides, the CDR3 is TGTGCCAGCTCACCCCGACAGGGAGGTGAAAAACTGTTTTTT. Encoded protein: CASSPRQGGEKLFF.

The count of this clone is one. The gene calls are TRBV9 and TRBJ1-1; weak D call: TRBD1 (5 bases). This CDR3 has 15 residues. The V end was cut by 4 bases, the J end by 1 base, with 14 bases between. Germline CDR1 and CDR2: SGDLS and YYNGEE. The DNA of the CDR3 is TGTGCCAGCAGCCCCCGAGCAGGGTCGAACACTGAAGCTTTCTTT. As protein: CASSPRAGSNTEAFF. Combining the CDR3 with reference TRBV9 and TRBJ1-1 gives the whole variable domain DSGVTQTPKHLITATGQRVTLRCSPRSGDLSVYWYQQSLDQGLQFLIQYYNGEERAKGNILERFSAQQFPDLHSELNLSSLELGDSALYFCASSPRAGSNTEAFFGQGTRLTVV.

The chain couples TRBV28 to TRBJ2-2; TRBD1 might be the D (6 bases). Trimming pared 6 bases from V and 4 bases from J, leaving 12 bases between. The length of the CDR3 is 14 residues. Germline loops: CDR1 MDHEN, CDR2 SYDVKM. The CDR3, as DNA: TGTGCCAGCAGGACAGGAGGAACCACCGGGGAGCTGTTTTTT. It is translated as CASRTGGTTGELFF.

The chain links TRBV4-3 to TRBJ2-1, with TRBD2 matching over 10 bases. CDR1 LGHNA and CDR2 YSLEER come from the germline V gene. The V segment lost 0 bases and the J segment 6 bases; nucleotides outside the gene matches: 17. This CDR3 spans 20 amino acids. The CDR3 here is CASSQDLVLAGGASINEQFF. The CDR3 DNA reads TGCGCCAGCAGCCAAGATCTTGTGTTAGCGGGAGGCGCATCCATCAATGAGCAGTTCTTC.

The chain has TRBV5-1 and TRBJ1-1, with TRBD1 matching 8 bases. The CDR3 length is 15 residues. V lost 0 bases, J lost 10 bases, and 11 bases stayed unmatched. Germline CDR1 and CDR2: SGHRS and YFSETQ. CDR3 DNA sequence: TGCGCCAGCAGCTTGGTGGACAGGGATGCTTCATCAGCTTTCTTT. The encoded protein is CASSLVDRDASSAFF.